The 5 T cell receptor beta chains reported below all come from one sample, sequenced in a study of T cells in Graves' hyperthyroidism and ophthalmopathy (dated by TCRdb to between 2018 and 2021). The library was obtained by multiplex PCR. Sequenced using an Illumina HiSeq 2000. The TCR beta CDR3 regions were amplified from RNA transcripts. The first round of RT-PCR for the TCR CDR3 was performed with the HTBI primer set and the Qiagen OneStep RT-PCR kit. Clones were called with MiXCR by TCRdb after fastp trimmed the public reads at Q25, and only in-frame beta chains were retained. CDR3 protein sequences are deduplicated, and each keeps its most common genes and DNA. This sample has more than 550,000 distinct CDR3 sequences in its table, and 15% to 20% of those were observed once. Of the sample, roughly 16% is held by the ten largest clones. The sequenced sample consisted of blood. The receptors were sampled from a man in his fifties with Graves' hyperthyroidism.

This clonotype has more than one count but fewer than ten. A much larger clone differs from this one at a single base, so this may be a read error. The V gene is TRBV11-2, the J gene TRBJ2-7; 9 bases map to TRBD2. J gave up 0 bases and V 7 bases, and 13 bases lay outside the gene matches. This CDR3 is 17 amino acids long. From germline, CDR1 is SGHAT and CDR2 FQNNGV. This CDR3 is CASMGLSSGSSSYEQYF. In DNA form, the CDR3 reads TGTGCCAGCATGGGTCTCAGTAGCGGGAGTAGCTCCTACGAGCAGTACTTC.

The genes are TRBV24-1 and TRBJ2-3, with 10 positions matching TRBD2. Unmatched junction bases numbered 6, after V lost 4 bases and J lost 0 bases. This CDR3 comprises 17 residues. Germline V gene data show CDR1 as KGHDR and CDR2 as SFDVKD. DNA for the CDR3: TGTGCCACCAGTGAAAGCGGGAGGGAGACTAGCACAGATACGCAGTATTTT. Protein sequence: CATSESGRETSTDTQYF.

There are a few counts of this clonotype. CDR3 DNA sequence: TGTGCCACCAGTGAGACGGACAGGGGCCCGCACGAGCAGTACTTC. Its protein product is CATSETDRGPHEQYF. The rearrangement uses TRBV24-1 and TRBJ2-7; 9 positions match TRBD1. The CDR3 contains 15 residues. V shed 4 bases and J 5 bases; nucleotides not matched to a gene: 8. CDR1 and CDR2 (germline): KGHDR, SFDVKD.

The chain carries TRBV20-1 and TRBJ2-3; 8 bases align to TRBD2. Looked up from germline, CDR1 is DFQATT and CDR2 is SNEGSKA (reference sequence). Losses at the gene ends were 5 bases for V and 5 bases for J; bases not matched to a gene: 9. CDR3 size: 14 residues. The CDR3, as DNA: TGCAGTGCTGGAGCAGCGGGAGTTGGAGATACGCAGTATTTT. Amino acids: CSAGAAGVGDTQYF.

This rearrangement joins TRBV2 to TRBJ1-6; weak D call: TRBD1 (6 bases). This CDR3 is 11 amino acids long. The germline gives CDR1 SNHLY, CDR2 FYNNEI. V lost 6 bases, J lost 14 bases, and 11 bases lay in between. CDR3 nucleotides: TGTGCCAGCAGAACGGACAGCTCCCTCCACTTT. Its translation: CASRTDSSLHF.